This TCR beta chain comes out of a study of beta chain features in type 1 diabetes. Study results and limitations: Patients with type 1 diabetes carried fewer insertions and had more deletions at their VDJ junctions. The cDNA sequencing approach could over-represent high-TCR-expressing cells.

Isolated RNA was reverse transcribed in full, so expressed TCRB transcripts were sequenced. Sequencing used immunoSEQ multiplex PCR; TCRdb keeps in-frame clones, though not all of them. The sample records approximately 200,000 clones, around 10% being singletons. This clone has more than one count but fewer than ten. Its antigen is not identified. The material sequenced was naive CD4+ T cells from blood. This TCR was sampled from a woman aged 18-29 years in good health.

The CDR3 sequence: CASSSGLAGGSDTQYF. In nucleotides, the CDR3 is TGTGCCAGCAGTTCGGGACTAGCGGGAGGTTCAGATACGCAGTATTTT. The rearrangement uses TRBV27 and TRBJ2-3; 15 nucleotides match TRBD2. CDR1 and CDR2 from the germline V gene are MNHEY and SMNVEV (reference sequence). This CDR3 is 16 amino acids long. The junction had 3 bases not matched to a gene; V was cut back by 4 bases and J by 4 bases.